These T cell receptor beta chains were read from a single sample in a study of cytomegalovirus exposure and HLA in healthy donors. Method: immunoSEQ multiplex PCR; TCRdb's copy keeps in-frame clones and lacks some. The table records about 140,000 clones, around 80% of them present only once. The sequenced material came from PBMCs. These TCRs come from a man aged 18 to 30 in good health and CMV-seropositive. CDR3s include the opening cysteine and the closing phenylalanine or tryptophan. Each record gives: CDR3 length, clone size, J gene, V gene, D gene, CDR3 protein, CDR3 DNA. A D gene is named only where the DNA matches it firmly. Clone size is given for some rows only: seen once, a few or many times, or a class if the clone is expanded.

CDR3 length: 15
clone size: -
J gene: TRBJ2-5
V gene: TRBV6-5
D gene: TRBD1
CDR3 protein: CASRSDRGSKETQYF
CDR3 DNA: TGTGCCAGCAGATCCGACAGGGGGAGCAAGGAGACCCAGTACTTC

CDR3 length: 14
clone size: once
J gene: TRBJ2-7
V gene: TRBV5-1
D gene: -
CDR3 protein: CASKVGVGSYEQYF
CDR3 DNA: TGCGCCAGCAAGGTGGGAGTGGGGTCCTACGAGCAGTACTTC

CDR3 length: 14
clone size: -
J gene: TRBJ2-7
V gene: TRBV5-6
D gene: TRBD1
CDR3 protein: CASRLTGMSYEQYF
CDR3 DNA: TGTGCCAGCAGGTTGACAGGGATGAGCTACGAGCAGTACTTC

CDR3 length: 15
clone size: -
J gene: TRBJ1-1
V gene: TRBV9
D gene: TRBD1
CDR3 protein: CASSVVSGGLTEAFF
CDR3 DNA: TGTGCCAGCAGCGTAGTTTCAGGGGGCCTCACTGAAGCTTTCTTT

CDR3 length: 17
clone size: -
J gene: TRBJ1-5
V gene: TRBV7-8
D gene: TRBD1
CDR3 protein: CASSLQQTGLGNQPQHF
CDR3 DNA: TGTGCCAGCAGCCTACAACAGACAGGGTTGGGCAATCAGCCCCAGCATTTT

CDR3 length: 15
clone size: -
J gene: TRBJ1-1
V gene: TRBV2
D gene: -
CDR3 protein: CASRDSAPMDTEAFF
CDR3 DNA: TGTGCCAGCAGAGACAGCGCCCCTATGGACACTGAAGCTTTCTTT

CDR3 length: 13
clone size: -
J gene: TRBJ1-2
V gene: TRBV5-1
D gene: TRBD1
CDR3 protein: CASSRTGDYGYTF
CDR3 DNA: TGCGCCAGCAGCCGGACAGGCGACTATGGCTACACCTTC

CDR3 length: 14
clone size: -
J gene: TRBJ1-1
V gene: TRBV6-1
D gene: -
CDR3 protein: CASRPGQLNTEAFF
CDR3 DNA: TGTGCCAGCAGGCCAGGACAGCTGAACACTGAAGCTTTCTTT

CDR3 length: 13
clone size: -
J gene: TRBJ2-7
V gene: TRBV7-9
D gene: -
CDR3 protein: CASRPGHSYEQYF
CDR3 DNA: TGTGCCAGCCGCCCCGGTCATTCCTACGAGCAGTACTTC

CDR3 length: 15
clone size: -
J gene: TRBJ1-2
V gene: TRBV28
D gene: TRBD1
CDR3 protein: CASSFAGGTGVGYTF
CDR3 DNA: TGTGCCAGCAGTTTCGCAGGCGGGACAGGGGTAGGCTACACCTTC

CDR3 length: 16
clone size: -
J gene: TRBJ2-7
V gene: TRBV4-1
D gene: TRBD2
CDR3 protein: CASSQGRLANFYEQYF
CDR3 DNA: TGCGCCAGCAGCCAAGGGAGACTAGCGAATTTTTACGAGCAGTACTTC

CDR3 length: 13
clone size: -
J gene: TRBJ2-7
V gene: TRBV4-2
D gene: -
CDR3 protein: CASSQETSYEQYF
CDR3 DNA: TGTGCCAGCAGCCAAGAAACTAGCTACGAGCAGTACTTC

CDR3 length: 13
clone size: -
J gene: TRBJ2-2
V gene: TRBV25-1
D gene: -
CDR3 protein: CASNDLNTGELFF
CDR3 DNA: TGTGCCAGCAATGACTTGAACACCGGGGAGCTGTTTTTT

CDR3 length: 12
clone size: -
J gene: TRBJ1-1
V gene: TRBV6-6
D gene: -
CDR3 protein: CASSGRSAEAFF
CDR3 DNA: TGTGCCAGCAGCGGTAGGAGCGCTGAAGCTTTCTTT

CDR3 length: 14
clone size: -
J gene: TRBJ2-3
V gene: TRBV10-2
D gene: -
CDR3 protein: CAWGEASPADTQYF
CDR3 DNA: TGCGCTTGGGGGGAGGCTTCCCCGGCAGATACGCAGTATTTT

CDR3 length: 14
clone size: -
J gene: TRBJ2-5
V gene: TRBV6-1
D gene: -
CDR3 protein: CASSEGLARETQYF
CDR3 DNA: TGTGCCAGCAGTGAGGGGCTAGCGAGAGAGACCCAGTACTTC

CDR3 length: 13
clone size: -
J gene: TRBJ2-7
V gene: TRBV10-3
D gene: -
CDR3 protein: CAIRGADSYEQYF
CDR3 DNA: TGTGCCATCAGAGGTGCGGATTCCTACGAGCAGTACTTC

CDR3 length: 13
clone size: -
J gene: TRBJ1-2
V gene: TRBV7-9
D gene: -
CDR3 protein: CASSLGTAYGYTF
CDR3 DNA: TGTGCCAGCAGCTTAGGGACAGCTTATGGCTACACCTTC

CDR3 length: 12
clone size: -
J gene: TRBJ2-1
V gene: TRBV4-1
D gene: -
CDR3 protein: CASSPQGNEQFF
CDR3 DNA: TGCGCCAGCAGCCCGCAGGGGAATGAGCAGTTCTTC

CDR3 length: 13
clone size: -
J gene: TRBJ1-2
V gene: TRBV6-1
D gene: -
CDR3 protein: CASSEGPNYGYTF
CDR3 DNA: TGTGCCAGCAGTGAGGGCCCGAACTATGGCTACACCTTC

CDR3 length: 15
clone size: -
J gene: TRBJ1-1
V gene: TRBV4-1
D gene: -
CDR3 protein: CASRPFLGENTEAFF
CDR3 DNA: TGCGCCAGCAGACCCTTTCTGGGAGAGAACACTGAAGCTTTCTTT

CDR3 length: 14
clone size: -
J gene: TRBJ2-5
V gene: TRBV2
D gene: -
CDR3 protein: CASSGRDNQETQYF
CDR3 DNA: TGTGCCAGCAGTGGCCGGGACAACCAAGAGACCCAGTACTTC

CDR3 length: 14
clone size: -
J gene: TRBJ1-1
V gene: TRBV13
D gene: TRBD1
CDR3 protein: CASSLGQGNTEAFF
CDR3 DNA: TGTGCCAGCAGCCTTGGACAGGGGAACACTGAAGCTTTCTTT

CDR3 length: 15
clone size: -
J gene: TRBJ2-7
V gene: TRBV18
D gene: -
CDR3 protein: CASSPGPGSAYEQHF
CDR3 DNA: TGTGCCAGCTCACCTGGCCCGGGGTCCGCCTACGAGCAGCACTTC

CDR3 length: 17
clone size: -
J gene: TRBJ2-3
V gene: TRBV2
D gene: TRBD1
CDR3 protein: CASQSSPTGAGTDTQYF
CDR3 DNA: TGTGCCAGCCAAAGTTCTCCCACAGGGGCAGGCACAGATACGCAGTATTTT

CDR3 length: 16
clone size: -
J gene: TRBJ2-1
V gene: TRBV15
D gene: -
CDR3 protein: CATSRAGQSPYNEQFF
CDR3 DNA: TGTGCCACCAGCAGAGCCGGACAGAGCCCATACAATGAGCAGTTCTTC

CDR3 length: 12
clone size: few
J gene: TRBJ2-3
V gene: TRBV29-1
D gene: TRBD2
CDR3 protein: CSVALGLPTQYF
CDR3 DNA: TGCAGCGTTGCCCTGGGACTACCAACGCAGTATTTT

CDR3 length: 17
clone size: -
J gene: TRBJ2-7
V gene: TRBV2
D gene: TRBD2
CDR3 protein: CASSEEGTAGVGYEQYF
CDR3 DNA: TGTGCCAGCAGTGAAGAAGGTACGGCGGGGGTTGGATACGAGCAGTACTTC

CDR3 length: 15
clone size: -
J gene: TRBJ2-7
V gene: TRBV27
D gene: -
CDR3 protein: CASSLSSKGDYEQYF
CDR3 DNA: TGTGCCAGCAGTTTATCGAGTAAGGGAGACTACGAGCAGTACTTC

CDR3 length: 14
clone size: -
J gene: TRBJ2-3
V gene: TRBV19
D gene: -
CDR3 protein: CASRVQASTDTQYF
CDR3 DNA: TGTGCCAGTAGGGTTCAAGCTAGCACAGATACGCAGTATTTT

CDR3 length: 15
clone size: -
J gene: TRBJ1-4
V gene: TRBV6-5
D gene: TRBD1
CDR3 protein: CASSYTGRGSEKLFF
CDR3 DNA: TGTGCCAGCAGTTACACAGGCAGGGGGAGTGAAAAACTGTTTTTT

CDR3 length: 12
clone size: -
J gene: TRBJ1-1
V gene: TRBV2
D gene: -
CDR3 protein: CASTPINTEAFF
CDR3 DNA: TGTGCCAGCACCCCCATTAACACTGAAGCTTTCTTT

CDR3 length: 12
clone size: -
J gene: TRBJ2-7
V gene: TRBV7-9
D gene: -
CDR3 protein: CASNLQGYEQYF
CDR3 DNA: TGTGCCAGCAATTTACAGGGCTACGAGCAGTACTTC

CDR3 length: 16
clone size: -
J gene: TRBJ1-1
V gene: TRBV6-5
D gene: -
CDR3 protein: CASSYSWSGSGTEAFF
CDR3 DNA: TGTGCCAGCAGTTACTCGTGGTCAGGGTCAGGCACTGAAGCTTTCTTT

CDR3 length: 12
clone size: -
J gene: TRBJ2-7
V gene: TRBV11-2
D gene: -
CDR3 protein: CASSPDSAEQYF
CDR3 DNA: TGTGCCAGCAGCCCCGACTCCGCCGAGCAGTACTTC

CDR3 length: 14
clone size: -
J gene: TRBJ1-3
V gene: TRBV6-6
D gene: -
CDR3 protein: CASVQGISGNTIYF
CDR3 DNA: TGTGCCAGCGTTCAGGGGATCTCTGGAAACACCATATATTTT

CDR3 length: 16
clone size: -
J gene: TRBJ2-1
V gene: TRBV6-1
D gene: -
CDR3 protein: CASSEAWSSSYNEQFF
CDR3 DNA: TGTGCCAGCAGTGAAGCGTGGTCGAGCTCCTACAATGAGCAGTTCTTC

CDR3 length: 14
clone size: -
J gene: TRBJ1-1
V gene: TRBV5-1
D gene: TRBD1
CDR3 protein: CASSTGGLDTEAFF
CDR3 DNA: TGCGCCAGCAGTACAGGGGGATTGGACACTGAAGCTTTCTTT